This T cell receptor (beta chain) was documented in a study of T-cell reconstitution after alpha-beta-depleted transplantation in children. The CDR3 loop spans 15 amino acids. The ends were cut back, 6 bases at V and 0 bases at J, with 15 bases in the middle. Unique molecular identifiers tagged the TCRbeta library. TCRdb called the PCR reads again in MiXCR, with one record for every CDR3 protein. Among about 240,000 distinct CDR3 sequences, around 12% were seen once, and the ten largest hold roughly 2.8%. At least ten counts were recorded for this clonotype. The origin of this receptor is a human donor who donated a stem cell graft to a child with acute lymphoblastic leukemia. The rearrangement links TRBV12-3 or TRBV12-4 to TRBJ2-7, with D possibly being TRBD1 (5 bases). The sequencing here drew on PBMCs from the stem cell graft donor, taken from the stem cell graft. DNA for the CDR3: TGTGCCAGCAGCTCAACGACAGAAGACTCCTACGAGCAGTACTTC. Residues: CASSSTTEDSYEQYF.